This T cell receptor (beta chain) derives from a study of T cell responses to AZD1222 COVID-19 vaccine. The germline V gene encodes CDR1 MRHNA and CDR2 SNTAGT. Germline trimming cut 0 bases from V and 3 bases from J; bases unmatched to any gene: 3. This CDR3 is built from 18 residues. Here immunoSEQ multiplex PCR was the method, and the copy in TCRdb shows in-frame clones only, minus some. Here the sample spans around 84,000 clones, roughly 90% being singletons. To note about this clone: Its matching antigen is unknown.

Study outcomes and limitations: The study found vaccine-associated CD4 TCRs spanning spike, dominant at 160-218 and 743-854.

The sequencing here drew on peripheral blood, taken on day 0 of AZD1222 vaccination. The sequence came from an adult in good health. The chain has TRBV6-4 and TRBJ2-2; TRBD2 agrees at 14 bases. The CDR3 bases are TGTGCCAGCAGTGACTCGACTAGCGGGAGGGCCGACACCGGGGAGCTGTTTTTT. It yields the protein CASSDSTSGRADTGELFF.